This TCR beta chain comes out of a study of T cell clusters in autoimmune cytopenias. On this clonotype: The antigen is unknown.

Each sample's input was 250 to 300 ng genomic DNA, 38,000 or so genome equivalents. The germline V gene encodes CDR1 LNHNV and CDR2 YYDKDF (reference sequence). The CDR3 sequence is 13 residues long. TRB was amplified by touch-down multiplex PCR, primer pools A and B combined. TCRdb re-analyzed the multiplex PCR reads; it lists each CDR3 protein once, without DNA. Recorded here are under 8,500 distinct CDR3 sequences; the top ten clones represent 25% to 35%. Study outcomes and limitations: The T cell clusters came from computational analysis alone and lack functional validation. Physiological T cell clusters of healthy donors were apparently absent in primary autoimmune cytopenia patients.

Sequencing input: peripheral blood. This TCR came from a human donor with an autoimmune cytopenia or autoimmune hepatitis (not recorded which). V usage is TRBV15 and J usage is TRBJ1-5. CDR3 amino acids: CATSSRTHQPQHF.